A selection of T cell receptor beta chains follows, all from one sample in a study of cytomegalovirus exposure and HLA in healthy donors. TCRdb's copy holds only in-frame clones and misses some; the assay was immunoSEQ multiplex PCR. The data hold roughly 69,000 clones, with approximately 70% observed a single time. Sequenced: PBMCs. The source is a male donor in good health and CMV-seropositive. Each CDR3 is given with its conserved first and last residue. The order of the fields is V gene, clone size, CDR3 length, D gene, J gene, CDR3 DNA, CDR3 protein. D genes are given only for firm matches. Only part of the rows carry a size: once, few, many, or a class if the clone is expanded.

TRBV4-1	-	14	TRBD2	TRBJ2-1	TGCGCCAGCAGCCAAGATCCGGTAGCGGGAGAGCAGTTCTTC	CASSQDPVAGEQFF
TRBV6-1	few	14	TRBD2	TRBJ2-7	TGTGCCAGCAGCCGACTAGCGGGTGTCTACGAGCAGTACTTC	CASSRLAGVYEQYF
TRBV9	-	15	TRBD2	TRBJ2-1	TGTGCCAGCAGCGTAGAGCTAGCGGGCTCTAATGAGCAGTTCTTC	CASSVELAGSNEQFF
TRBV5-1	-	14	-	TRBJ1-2	TGCGCCAGCAGCTTGGGTTTGACGGGTTATGGCTACACCTTC	CASSLGLTGYGYTF
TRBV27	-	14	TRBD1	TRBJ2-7	TGTGCCAGCAGTTCTGGACAGGAACCCTACGAGCAGTACTTC	CASSSGQEPYEQYF
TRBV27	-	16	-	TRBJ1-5	TGTGCCAGCAGCCAAACTAGGGTGATAAGCAATCAGCCCCAGCATTTT	CASSQTRVISNQPQHF
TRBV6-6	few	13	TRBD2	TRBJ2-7	TGTGCCAGCAGCCGGGGCGGGGGGTACGAGCAGTACTTC	CASSRGGGYEQYF
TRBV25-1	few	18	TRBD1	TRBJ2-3	TGTGCCAGCAGGGGACAGGGGCCCCAACCTTTTTTCACAGATACGCAGTATTTT	CASRGQGPQPFFTDTQYF
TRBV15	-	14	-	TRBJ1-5	TGTGCCACCAGCAGAGTCCCTCCCAATCAGCCCCAGCATTTT	CATSRVPPNQPQHF
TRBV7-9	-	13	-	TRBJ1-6	TGTGCCAGCAGCTTAGACAGTAATTCACCCCTCCACTTT	CASSLDSNSPLHF
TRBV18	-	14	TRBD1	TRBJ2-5	TGTGCCAGCTCACCTGGACAGGGTCAAGAGACCCAGTACTTC	CASSPGQGQETQYF
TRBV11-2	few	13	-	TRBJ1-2	TGTGCCAGCAGCTTAAACCAGGGTCATGGCTACACCTTC	CASSLNQGHGYTF
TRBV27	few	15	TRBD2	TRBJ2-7	TGTGCCAGCAGTTTAACGACTAGCGCGCGTTACGAGCAGTACTTC	CASSLTTSARYEQYF
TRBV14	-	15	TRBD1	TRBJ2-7	TGTGCCAGCAGGGGGACAGGTATGGTCTCCTACGAGCAGTACTTC	CASRGTGMVSYEQYF
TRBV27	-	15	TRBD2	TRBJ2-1	TGTGCCAGCAGTTCTAGCGGGACCCCCTACAATGAGCAGTTCTTC	CASSSSGTPYNEQFF
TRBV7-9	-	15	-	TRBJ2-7	TGTGCCAGCAGCTCGAACAGGGTCGGATCCTACGAGCAGTACTTC	CASSSNRVGSYEQYF
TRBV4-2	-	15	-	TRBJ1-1	TGTGCCAGCAGCCAAGAATACAGGGCTGCGAGGAAAGCTTTCTTT	CASSQEYRAARKAFF
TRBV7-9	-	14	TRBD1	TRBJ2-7	TGTGCCAGCAGCTTAGGACAGGGGGTCTACGAGCAGTACTTC	CASSLGQGVYEQYF
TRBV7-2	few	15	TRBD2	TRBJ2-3	TGTGCCAGCAGCTTTAGCGGGGTCTACACAGATACGCAGTATTTT	CASSFSGVYTDTQYF
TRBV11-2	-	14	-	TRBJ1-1	TGTGCCAGCAGCTTCGACAGGAGGAACACTGAAGCTTTCTTT	CASSFDRRNTEAFF
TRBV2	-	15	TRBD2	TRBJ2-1	TGTGCCAGCAGTGATGACCAGCGGGATCGCCGTGAGCAGTTCTTC	CASSDDQRDRREQFF
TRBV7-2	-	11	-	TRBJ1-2	TGTGCCAGCAGCTACACCCATGGCTACACCTTC	CASSYTHGYTF
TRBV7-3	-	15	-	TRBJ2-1	TGTGCCAGCAGCTTAGGGACCGGGAGCTACAATGAGCAGTTCTTC	CASSLGTGSYNEQFF
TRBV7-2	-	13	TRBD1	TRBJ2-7	TGTGCCAGCAGCTTAGACAGGGGGCGCGAGCAGTACTTC	CASSLDRGREQYF
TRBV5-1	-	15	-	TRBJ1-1	TGCGCCAGCAGCTTGACACAGTCGGACAATGCTGAAGCTTTCTTT	CASSLTQSDNAEAFF
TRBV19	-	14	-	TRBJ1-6	TGTGCCAGTAGTATCGACAGTCTAAATCAGCCCCTCCACTTT	CASSIDSLNQPLHF
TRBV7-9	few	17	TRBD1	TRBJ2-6	TGTGCCAGCAGCTTCTACAGGGGAACAGCTGGGGCCAACGTCCTGACTTTC	CASSFYRGTAGANVLTF
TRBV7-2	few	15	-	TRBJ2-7	TGTGCCAGCAGTGTAGCCCCCTTCCCCACCTACGAGCAGTACTTC	CASSVAPFPTYEQYF
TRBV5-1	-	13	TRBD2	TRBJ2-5	TGCGCCAGCAGGGCTAGCGGACAAGAGACCCAGTACTTC	CASRASGQETQYF
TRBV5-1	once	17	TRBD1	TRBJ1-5	TGCGCCAGCAGCTCGCCTCCGGGACAGACAACAAATCAGCCCCAGCATTTT	CASSSPPGQTTNQPQHF
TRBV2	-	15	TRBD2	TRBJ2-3	TGTGCCAGCAGAATACTAGCGGGAGAGGCAGATACGCAGTATTTT	CASRILAGEADTQYF
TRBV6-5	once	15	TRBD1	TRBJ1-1	TGTGCCAGCAGTTCGACCGGGACAGAGAGCACTGAAGCTTTCTTT	CASSSTGTESTEAFF
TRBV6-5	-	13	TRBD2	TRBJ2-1	TGTGCCAGCAGTTACGGGTCGGGAGGGCCGTATGTCTTC	CASSYGSGGPYVF
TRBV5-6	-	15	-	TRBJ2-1	TGTGCCAGCAGCTCTACCGGGACTGGGGACAATGAGCAGTTCTTC	CASSSTGTGDNEQFF
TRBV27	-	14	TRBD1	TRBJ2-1	TGTGCCAGCAATTGGGGACAGGGGTACAATGAGCAGTTCTTC	CASNWGQGYNEQFF
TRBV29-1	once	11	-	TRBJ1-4	TGCAGCGTCCTAAGGGGTGAAAAACTGTTTTTT	CSVLRGEKLFF
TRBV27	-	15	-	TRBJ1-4	TGTGCCAGCATGCGATTCCAGGGTGTTGATGAAAAACTGTTTTTT	CASMRFQGVDEKLFF
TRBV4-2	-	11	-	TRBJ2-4	TGTGCCAGCAGCCAAGCGAACATTCAGTACTTC	CASSQANIQYF
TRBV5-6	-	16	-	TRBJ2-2	TGTGCCAGCAGCCCCGAGGTCCACCGGGGGACCGGGGAGCTGTTTTTT	CASSPEVHRGTGELFF
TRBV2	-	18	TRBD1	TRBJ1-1	TGTGCCAGCAGTGAGTCCCTTTTCCGGACAGGGCCCCGGACAGGGGCTTTCTTT	CASSESLFRTGPRTGAFF
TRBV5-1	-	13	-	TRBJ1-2	TGCGCCAGCAGCTTGGCTCCAGACTATGGCTACACCTTC	CASSLAPDYGYTF
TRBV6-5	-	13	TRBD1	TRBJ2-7	TGTGCCAGCGCTAGGACAGGGCCGTATGAGCAGTACTTC	CASARTGPYEQYF